These 11 T cell receptor beta chains originate from one sample sequenced in a study of blood T cell repertoires in COVID-19. The protocol was immunoSEQ multiplex PCR, while the TCRdb copy is restricted to in-frame clones and leaves out a portion. Of about 340,000 clones in the sample, around 91% were seen once. Material: peripheral blood. These receptors came from a woman aged 18 to 35 who had recovered from COVID-19.

Notes on this clone: At one boundary the junction diverges from the germline segment, which might be a read error. This chain connects TRBV23-1 to TRBJ1-1, with D perhaps TRBD1 (6 bases). TRBV23-1 is reported as an ORF; its role is uncertain. This CDR3 spans 9 amino acids. CDR3 loop: CASSSGQIF. In nucleotides, the CDR3 is TGCGCCAGCAGCTCCGGACAGATCTTT.

The chain recombines TRBV27 with TRBJ2-5; D is possibly TRBD1 (6 bases). There are 14 residues in the CDR3. The germline gives CDR1 MNHEY, CDR2 SMNVEV (reference sequence). The V end lost 5 bases, the J end lost 2 bases, and 12 bases lay between the germline ends. The chain's CDR3 is CASSHWTAQETQYF. The CDR3 DNA is TGTGCCAGCAGTCACTGGACAGCTCAAGAGACCCAGTACTTC.

The chain couples TRBV7-9 to TRBJ2-3; 8 nucleotides match TRBD2. Germline values: CDR1 SEHNR, CDR2 FQNEAQ (reference sequence). There are 15 residues in the CDR3. V lost 4 bases, J lost 6 bases, and 9 bases stayed unmatched. DNA of the CDR3: TGTGCCAGCAGCTCCCCTCCGGGAGGGCTGGATACGCAGTATTTT. This codes for CASSSPPGGLDTQYF.

The chain is built from TRBV18 and TRBJ2-7; 10 bases are shared with TRBD2. Germline V gene lookup returns CDR1 KGHSH and CDR2 LQKENI. Unmatched junction bases numbered 3, after V lost 3 bases and J lost 4 bases. This CDR3 spans 14 amino acids. Here the CDR3 reads CASSPGLAQYEQYV. CDR3 bases: TGTGCCAGCTCACCGGGACTAGCGCAATACGAGCAGTACGTC.

The chain carries TRBV4-3 and TRBJ2-2, with 13 nucleotides matching TRBD2. Germline CDR1 and CDR2: LGHNA and YSLEER. The CDR3 extends over 17 amino acids. V shed 4 bases and J 4 bases; nucleotides not matched to a gene: 6. The CDR3 sequence: CASSLGLAGVGTGELFF. The CDR3 DNA reads TGCGCCAGCAGCCTCGGACTAGCGGGAGTTGGCACCGGGGAGCTGTTTTTT.

Concerning this clone: Other DNA sequences of this sample code for an identical CDR3. The genes are TRBV9 and TRBJ2-5; 7 bases line up with TRBD2. The junction had 4 bases not matched to a gene; V was cut back by 0 bases and J by 5 bases. There are 14 residues in the CDR3. Per germline, CDR1 SGDLS and CDR2 YYNGEE. The CDR3 DNA is TGTGCCAGCAGCGTAGGACTAGCCGGGGAGACCCAGTACTTC. Amino acid sequence: CASSVGLAGETQYF.

The chain couples TRBV2 to TRBJ2-4; TRBD1 matches at 8 bases. The CDR3 is 14 amino acids. J gave up 12 bases and V 6 bases, and 13 bases lay outside the gene matches. Germline loops: CDR1 SNHLY, CDR2 FYNNEI. The CDR3 loop is CASSPMTGDNNQYF. The CDR3 DNA reads as TGTGCCAGCAGCCCAATGACAGGGGACAATAATCAGTACTTC.

The gene calls are TRBV7-2 and TRBJ1-6; possibly TRBD1 for D (5 bases). The V and J ends lost 0 bases and 5 bases respectively, with 8 bases between them. The V gene's germline CDR1 is SGHTA and CDR2 FQGNSA. CDR3 size: 15 residues. For the CDR3, the DNA is TGTGCCAGCAGCTTAGCGATACAGGATAATTCACCCCTCCACTTT. It encodes CASSLAIQDNSPLHF.

The V gene is TRBV30, the J gene TRBJ2-3; D is perhaps TRBD2 (6 bases). This CDR3 is built from 11 residues. V gave up 3 bases and J gave up 14 bases, with 15 bases separating them. The germline CDR1 and CDR2 sequences are GTSNPN and SVGIG (reference sequence). CDR3 in DNA: TGTGCCTGGAGCGGAGGGGCTCTATTGTATTTT. Translating it yields CAWSGGALLYF. The full variable domain, its missing parts supplied by reference TRBV30 and TRBJ2-3, is SQTIHQWPATLVQPVGSPLSLECTVEGTSNPNLYWYRQAAGRGLQLLFYSVGIGQISSEVPQNLSASRPQDRQFILSSKKLLLSDSGFYLCAWSGGALLYFGPGTRLTVL.

This chain connects TRBV7-2 to TRBJ1-1, with a tentative D call TRBD1 (5 bases). The V end lost 4 bases, the J end lost 3 bases, and 9 bases lay between the germline ends. The CDR3 spans 13 residues. Germline CDR1 and CDR2: SGHTA and FQGNSA. CDR3 sequence reads: CASSSGGYTEAFF. The CDR3 DNA reads TGTGCCAGCAGCTCGGGGGGGTACACTGAAGCTTTCTTT.

The V gene is TRBV11-3, the J gene TRBJ2-5, with TRBD1 matching over 7 bases. Germline assignment: CDR1 SGHNT and CDR2 YENEEA. The junction had 5 bases not matched to a gene; V was cut back by 2 bases and J by 2 bases. This CDR3 spans 15 amino acids. CDR3 region: CASSLIGRGQETQYF. The DNA for the CDR3 is TGTGCCAGCAGCTTAATCGGCAGGGGGCAAGAGACCCAGTACTTC.